Here is one TCR beta chain with its context. The junction had 6 bases not matched to a gene; V was cut back by 2 bases and J by 2 bases. Germline lookup yields CDR1 KGHSH and CDR2 LQKENI. The CDR3 has 16 amino acids. In the original processing: It was from reference gene primer amplification that nucleated cell counts were estimated. Libraries were prepared by immunoSEQ multiplex PCR; TCRdb keeps only in-frame clonotypes and omits some of them. Clonal size and the V and J genes are those of that table, whereas D and trimming came from the DNA. The table includes about 80,000 clones, around four fifths detected once. This entry belongs to a study of blood T cell repertoires in COVID-19. Across the study: Sites across the United States, Italy and Spain contributed samples from acute and convalescent COVID-19.

The chain carries TRBV18 and TRBJ2-7; TRBD2 matches at 10 bases. Sequences were obtained from peripheral blood. The sequence derives from a human donor in a cohort sampled during active COVID-19. For the CDR3, the DNA is TGTGCCAGCTCACCATCCAGCGGGGGGGAAACCTACGAGCAGTACTTC. It encodes CASSPSSGGETYEQYF.